The 16 T cell receptor beta chains reported below all come from one sample, sequenced in a study of T cell repertoires in cytomegalovirus infection (dated by TCRdb to the late 2010s). Reading the label with the study, this specimen's treatment or condition is: in vitro stimulation with specific CMV peptide epitopes to enrich CMV-specific T cells. The antigens of these receptors remain unknown. The instrument given in TCRdb is Illumina HiSeq 1500. TCRdb reworked the public reads: Q25 trimming with fastp, MiXCR clone assembly, productive beta chains retained. Every distinct CDR3 protein forms one entry, paired with its most common genes and DNA. The sample table lists approximately 910,000 distinct CDR3 sequences, roughly a third of them with a count of one. 10% to 15% of the sample is held by the ten biggest clonotypes. Sample: cultured CD8+ T cells from PBMCs, taken from culture after CMV antigen stimulation. These receptors came from a human donor in good health (CMV status not recorded). Some clones in this sample may be carry-over from other donors' samples.

This clonotype came up many times. The V call is TRBV7-9, the J call TRBJ2-3; TRBD2 matches at 9 bases. The V segment lost 4 bases and the J segment 2 bases; nucleotides outside the gene matches: 7. CDR3 size: 16 residues. Germline-derived CDR1 and CDR2 are SEHNR and FQNEAQ (reference sequence). The CDR3: CASSSEAGGNTDTQYF. CDR3 bases: TGTGCCAGCAGCTCCGAAGCGGGGGGAAACACAGATACGCAGTATTTT.

This clonotype was detected only a few times. The V call is TRBV12-3 or TRBV12-4, the J call TRBJ2-1, with D possibly matching TRBD2 (6 bases). The length of the CDR3 is 15 residues. V lost 6 bases to trimming and J lost 5 bases, with 17 bases between them. CDR3 in DNA: TGTGCCAGCAGACACCTAGGGACTGTTAACAATGAGCAGTTCTTC. Its translation: CASRHLGTVNNEQFF.

The chain links TRBV27 to TRBJ2-4, with D tentatively TRBD1 or TRBD2 (5 bases each). Germline assignment: CDR1 MNHEY and CDR2 SMNVEV (reference sequence). Trimming removed 7 bases at V and 3 bases at J, with 13 bases between. This CDR3 region has 14 residues. DNA of the CDR3: TGTGCCAGCATGAGGGGATTCGGCAAAAACATTCAGTACTTC. Its translation: CASMRGFGKNIQYF.

This chain uses TRBV19 with TRBJ1-1; tentative D call: TRBD1 (6 bases). CDR3 size: 15 residues. V was pared by 7 bases and J by 7 bases, with 22 bases between. Germline-derived CDR1 and CDR2 are LNHDA and SQIVND (reference sequence). The CDR3 DNA sequence: TGTGCCAGTACCCCCCCGGAGTGGGGGGCTGGTGAAGCTTTCTTT. It codes for CASTPPEWGAGEAFF.

A word on this clonotype: This is likely a read error, given that the CDR3 carries no conserved phenylalanine or tryptophan at its end. V gene TRBV6-6 combines with J gene TRBJ2-1, with 11 bases lining up with TRBD2. CDR3 length equals 16 residues. V dropped 5 bases and J dropped 10; count of bases not matched to a gene: 13. Germline-derived CDR1 and CDR2 are MNHNY and SVGAGI (reference sequence). The CDR3 nucleotides read TGTGCCAGCAGTGGATTAGCGGGGGGGCCATTGAGGGAGCAGTTCTCC. It codes for CASSGLAGGPLREQFS.

The chain carries TRBV2 and TRBJ1-5, with D possibly TRBD1 on 5 matching bases. The V end lost 4 bases, the J end lost 0 bases, and 10 bases lay between the germline ends. Germline loops: CDR1 SNHLY, CDR2 FYNNEI. This CDR3 is built from 15 residues. The CDR3 protein is CASSGGDVSNQPQHF. The CDR3, as DNA: TGTGCCAGCAGTGGTGGGGACGTTAGCAATCAGCCCCAGCATTTT. The variable domain in full, with the rest retrieved from reference TRBV2 and TRBJ1-5, is EPEVTQTPSHQVTQMGQEVILRCVPISNHLYFYWYRQILGQKVEFLVSFYNNEISEKSEIFDDQFSVERPDGSNFTLKIRSTKLEDSAMYFCASSGGDVSNQPQHFGDGTRLSIL.

This sequence joins TRBV7-9 and TRBJ1-3; no clear D. Trimming removed 5 bases at V and 0 bases at J, with 11 bases between. The CDR3 has 15 residues. Germline V gene data show CDR1 as SEHNR and CDR2 as FQNEAQ (reference sequence). The CDR3 nucleotides are TGTGCCAGCAGCGATCCCGGAGTCTCTGGAAACACCATATATTTT. Translated: CASSDPGVSGNTIYF.

This clonotype occurred a few times. The rearrangement links TRBV12-3 or TRBV12-4 to TRBJ2-3, with TRBD2 as a possible D gene (5 bases). Trimming shortened V by 7 bases and J by 3 bases, and 20 bases separated the two germline ends. The CDR3 spans 16 residues. The chain's CDR3 is CASTAVGRTLTDTQYF. The CDR3 DNA reads TGTGCCAGCACCGCGGTCGGGCGGACTCTGACAGATACGCAGTATTTT.

In this sample, this clonotype turned up a few times. The chain carries TRBV11-3 and TRBJ2-6; D gene uncertain. The ends were cut back, 5 bases at V and 0 bases at J, with 17 bases in the middle. CDR1 SGHNT and CDR2 YENEEA come from the germline V gene. CDR3 length: 18 residues. The CDR3 loop reads CASSDTGSSISGANVLTF. The CDR3 DNA is TGTGCCAGCAGCGACACCGGCAGCTCCATCTCTGGGGCCAACGTCCTGACTTTC.

This clonotype was counted only a few times. The chain is built from TRBV19 and TRBJ2-1; D gene unclear. The V gene's germline CDR1 is LNHDA and CDR2 SQIVND (reference sequence). V was cut by 5 bases and J by 5 bases, with 10 bases left in between. The CDR3 extends over 13 amino acids. CDR3 amino acids: CASSYASHNEQFF. The CDR3 DNA sequence: TGTGCCAGTAGTTATGCGAGCCACAATGAGCAGTTCTTC. The whole variable domain, remainder taken from reference TRBV19 and TRBJ2-1, is DGGITQSPKYLFRKEGQNVTLSCEQNLNHDAMYWYRQDPGQGLRLIYYSQIVNDFQKGDIAEGYSVSREKKESFPLTVTSAQKNPTAFYLCASSYASHNEQFFGPGTRLTVL.

In its sample, this clonotype was seen a few times. The chain combines TRBV6-5 with TRBJ2-7; TRBD2 might be the D (5 bases). Trimming pared 9 bases from V and 1 base from J, leaving 10 bases between. In germline, CDR1 is MNHEY, CDR2 SVGAGI. This CDR3 comprises 12 residues. The CDR3 region has the DNA TGTGCCAGTCAGACGGGATCCTACGAGCAGTACTTC. This translates into CASQTGSYEQYF.

This clonotype was seen at least ten times. The chain uses TRBV7-8 and TRBJ1-3; TRBD1 matches 8 bases. The J segment lost 2 bases and the V segment lost 0 bases, leaving 3 bases of the junction unmatched. The germline CDR1 and CDR2 sequences are SGHVS and FQNEAQ. CDR3 length: 16 amino acids. The CDR3 DNA is TGTGCCAGCAGCTTAGCGGTACAGGGGGCTGGAAACACCATATATTTT. This gives the protein CASSLAVQGAGNTIYF.

The chain uses TRBV6-5 and TRBJ2-7; D is ambiguous. The CDR3 has 13 residues. CDR1 and CDR2 (germline): MNHEY, SVGAGI. V was clipped by 2 bases and J by 7 bases, with 12 bases between them. The CDR3 coding sequence is TGTGCCAGCAGTTACCCCAGTGCCGGGGAGCAGTACTTC. Translation: CASSYPSAGEQYF.

The chain is built from TRBV15 and TRBJ1-1; no firm D call. From germline, CDR1 is LNHNV and CDR2 YYDKDF (reference sequence). V was trimmed by 3 bases and J by 10 bases, leaving 15 bases between them. CDR3 length: 13 amino acids. The CDR3 sequence: CATSSRAARGAFF. The DNA for the CDR3 is TGTGCCACCAGCAGCCGGGCCGCTCGGGGAGCTTTCTTT.

The rearrangement links TRBV14 to TRBJ1-2; a possible D gene is TRBD1 (6 bases). Germline CDR1 and CDR2: SGHDN and FVKESK. The CDR3 covers 13 residues. V was clipped by 2 bases and J by 6 bases, with 10 bases between them. CDR3: CASSQYRVHGYTF. CDR3 sequence (DNA): TGTGCCAGCAGCCAATACAGGGTTCATGGCTACACCTTC.

This clonotype was observed a few times. The chain employs TRBV7-8 and TRBJ1-6; TRBD1 agrees at 8 bases. This CDR3 contains 15 residues. Per germline, CDR1 SGHVS and CDR2 FQNEAQ. V shed 2 bases, J shed 7 bases, and the junction held 4 bases outside the gene matches. CDR3 sequence: CASSLPRGLNSPLHF. CDR3 bases: TGTGCCAGCAGCTTACCCAGGGGGCTGAATTCACCCCTCCACTTT.